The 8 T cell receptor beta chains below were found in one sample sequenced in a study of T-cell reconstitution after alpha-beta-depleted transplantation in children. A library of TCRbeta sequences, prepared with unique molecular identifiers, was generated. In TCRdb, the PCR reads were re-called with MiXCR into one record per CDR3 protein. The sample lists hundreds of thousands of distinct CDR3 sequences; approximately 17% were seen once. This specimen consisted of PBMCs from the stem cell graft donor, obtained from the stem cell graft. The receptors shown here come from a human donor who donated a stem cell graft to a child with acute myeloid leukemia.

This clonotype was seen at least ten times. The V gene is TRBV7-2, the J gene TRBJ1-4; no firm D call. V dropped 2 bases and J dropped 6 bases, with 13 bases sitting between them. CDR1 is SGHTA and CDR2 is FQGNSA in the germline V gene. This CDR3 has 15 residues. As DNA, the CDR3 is TGTGCCAGCAGCTTAAGAGCAGGAAGCTATGAAAAACTGTTTTTT. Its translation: CASSLRAGSYEKLFF.

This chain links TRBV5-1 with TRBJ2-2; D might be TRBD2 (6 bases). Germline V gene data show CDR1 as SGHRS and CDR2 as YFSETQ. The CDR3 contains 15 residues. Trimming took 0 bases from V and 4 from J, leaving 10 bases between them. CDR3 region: CASSLERASTGELFF. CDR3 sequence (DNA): TGCGCCAGCAGCTTGGAGCGGGCGAGCACCGGGGAGCTGTTTTTT.

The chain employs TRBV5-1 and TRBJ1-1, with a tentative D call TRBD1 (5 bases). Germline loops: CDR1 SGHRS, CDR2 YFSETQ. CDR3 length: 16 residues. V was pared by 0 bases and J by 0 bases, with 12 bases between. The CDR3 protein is CASSLDPTAMNTEAFF. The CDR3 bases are TGCGCCAGCAGCTTGGACCCGACAGCTATGAACACTGAAGCTTTCTTT.

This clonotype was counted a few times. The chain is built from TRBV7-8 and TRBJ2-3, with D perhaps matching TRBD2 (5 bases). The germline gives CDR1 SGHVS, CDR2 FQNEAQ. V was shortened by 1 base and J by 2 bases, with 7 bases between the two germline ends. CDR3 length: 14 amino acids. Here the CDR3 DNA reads TGTGCCAGCAGCTTAGTCCGGGACACAGATACGCAGTATTTT. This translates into CASSLVRDTDTQYF.

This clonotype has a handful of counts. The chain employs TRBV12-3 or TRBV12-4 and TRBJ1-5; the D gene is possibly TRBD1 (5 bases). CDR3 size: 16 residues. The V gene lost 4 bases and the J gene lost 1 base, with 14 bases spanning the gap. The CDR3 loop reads CASSYLQGKSNQPQHF. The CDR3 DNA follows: TGTGCCAGCAGTTATCTCCAGGGTAAGAGCAATCAGCCCCAGCATTTT.

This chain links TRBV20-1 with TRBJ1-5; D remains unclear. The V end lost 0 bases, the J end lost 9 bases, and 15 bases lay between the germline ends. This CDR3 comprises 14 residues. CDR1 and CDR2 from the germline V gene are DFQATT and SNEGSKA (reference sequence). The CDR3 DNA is TGCAGTGCTAGAGATCCGACGGGCCAAGGGCCCCAGCATTTT. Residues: CSARDPTGQGPQHF.

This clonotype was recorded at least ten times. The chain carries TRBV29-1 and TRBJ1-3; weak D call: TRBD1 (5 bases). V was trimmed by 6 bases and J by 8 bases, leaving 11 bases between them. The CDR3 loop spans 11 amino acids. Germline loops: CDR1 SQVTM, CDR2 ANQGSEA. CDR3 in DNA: TGCAGCGTAAGGGGCTGGGACACCATATATTTT. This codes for CSVRGWDTIYF.

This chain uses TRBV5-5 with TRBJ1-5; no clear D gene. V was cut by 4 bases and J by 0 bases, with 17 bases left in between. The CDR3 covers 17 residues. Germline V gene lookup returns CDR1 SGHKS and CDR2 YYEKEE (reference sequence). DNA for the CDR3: TGTGCCAGCAGCCCCTTTGGAGGAACGTATAGCAATCAGCCCCAGCATTTT. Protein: CASSPFGGTYSNQPQHF.